The rows below give T cell receptor beta chains drawn from one sample of a study of cytomegalovirus exposure and HLA in healthy donors. Sequencing used immunoSEQ multiplex PCR; TCRdb keeps in-frame clones, though not all of them. Of about 160,000 clones in the sample, around four fifths were seen once. Input material: PBMCs. These receptors were collected from a woman under 40 in good health and CMV-seronegative. CDR3s include the opening cysteine and the closing phenylalanine or tryptophan. The order of the fields is J gene, V gene, CDR3 protein.

j_call: TRBJ1-5
v_call: TRBV28
cdr3_aa: CASRGRGSSNQPQHF

j_call: TRBJ2-3
v_call: TRBV7-2
cdr3_aa: CASSLQTGGTDTQYF

j_call: TRBJ1-6
v_call: TRBV4-1
cdr3_aa: CASGQEDRLHSPLHF

j_call: TRBJ1-4
v_call: TRBV29-1
cdr3_aa: CSGQGATNEKLFF

j_call: TRBJ1-6
v_call: TRBV2
cdr3_aa: CASTGFLGVGSSPLHF

j_call: TRBJ1-2
v_call: TRBV6-4
cdr3_aa: CASSENRKNYGYTF

j_call: TRBJ2-3
v_call: TRBV2
cdr3_aa: CASSEAGTLRTDTQYF

j_call: TRBJ2-3
v_call: TRBV5-1
cdr3_aa: CASSNIAGTDTQYF

j_call: TRBJ1-2
v_call: TRBV19
cdr3_aa: CASSIGGGGGYTF

j_call: TRBJ1-5
v_call: TRBV6-1
cdr3_aa: CASSDFRALNQPQHF

j_call: TRBJ2-7
v_call: TRBV18
cdr3_aa: CASSPAYEGSYEQYF

j_call: TRBJ2-6
v_call: TRBV4-1
cdr3_aa: CASSLGGSGANVLTF

j_call: TRBJ1-2
v_call: TRBV10-3
cdr3_aa: CAISESRPGGAGGYTF

j_call: TRBJ2-1
v_call: TRBV5-8
cdr3_aa: CASGLPGGPTNNEQFF

j_call: TRBJ2-7
v_call: TRBV6-5
cdr3_aa: CASSLYREPYEQYF

j_call: TRBJ1-6
v_call: TRBV15
cdr3_aa: CATSRDRNSPLHF

j_call: TRBJ1-5
v_call: TRBV9
cdr3_aa: CASSAGDRGLGQPQHF

j_call: TRBJ1-2
v_call: TRBV7-2
cdr3_aa: CASSLGGGQGDYGYTF

j_call: TRBJ1-2
v_call: TRBV27
cdr3_aa: CASSPGGRGANYGYTF

j_call: TRBJ2-3
v_call: TRBV30
cdr3_aa: CAWSGVAATDTQYF

j_call: TRBJ2-3
v_call: TRBV9
cdr3_aa: CASSVGGASTDTQYF

j_call: TRBJ2-7
v_call: TRBV9
cdr3_aa: CASSVGYTRRLGDEQYF

j_call: TRBJ2-1
v_call: TRBV5-1
cdr3_aa: CASSLGVGWAVQGEQFF

j_call: TRBJ1-2
v_call: TRBV30
cdr3_aa: CAWSATVSQSGYTF